A selection of T cell receptor beta chains follows, all from one sample in a study of blood T cell repertoires in COVID-19. Generated by immunoSEQ multiplex PCR, the TCRdb table keeps only in-frame clones and is missing some. This table holds 430,000 or so clones, around 90% found once. The sequenced sample consisted of peripheral blood. The source of these receptors is a man aged 18 to 29 with COVID-19, enrolled during active disease. Both conserved end residues are part of each CDR3. The order of the fields is clone size, D gene, V gene, J gene, CDR3 DNA, CDR3 protein. D genes are given only for firm matches. Clone size is given for some rows only: seen once, a few or many times, or a class if the clone is expanded.

abundance: NA; d_gene: TRBD2; v_gene: TRBV12-3/TRBV12-4; j_gene: TRBJ2-1; CDR3nt: TGTGCCAGCAACGGACTAGCGGAGCCTGAGCAGTTCTTC; CDR3aa: CASNGLAEPEQFF
abundance: NA; d_gene: NA; v_gene: TRBV2; j_gene: TRBJ2-7; CDR3nt: TGTGCCGGGAGGCAGGATCTTACCTACGAGCAGTACTTC; CDR3aa: CAGRQDLTYEQYF
abundance: NA; d_gene: TRBD1; v_gene: TRBV7-9; j_gene: TRBJ2-5; CDR3nt: TGTGCCAGCAGCCCAGACAGGGGGATCGAGACCCAGTACTTC; CDR3aa: CASSPDRGIETQYF
abundance: NA; d_gene: NA; v_gene: TRBV10-3; j_gene: TRBJ2-1; CDR3nt: TGTGCCTCCACCGGGGACAATGAGCAGTTCTTC; CDR3aa: CASTGDNEQFF
abundance: NA; d_gene: NA; v_gene: TRBV5-6; j_gene: TRBJ2-1; CDR3nt: TGTGCCAGCAGCTTGGCCAGGGGTTACCTCGTCTACAATGAGCAGTTCTTC; CDR3aa: CASSLARGYLVYNEQFF
abundance: once; d_gene: TRBD1; v_gene: TRBV27; j_gene: TRBJ2-1; CDR3nt: TGTGCCAGCAGTGGGACAGGGGGGGGGTTCGATGAGCAGTTCTTC; CDR3aa: CASSGTGGGFDEQFF
abundance: NA; d_gene: TRBD2; v_gene: TRBV7-8; j_gene: TRBJ2-1; CDR3nt: TGTGCCAGCAGCGTCGGGACTAGCCGCAATGAGCAGTTCTTC; CDR3aa: CASSVGTSRNEQFF
abundance: few; d_gene: TRBD1; v_gene: TRBV10-3; j_gene: TRBJ2-7; CDR3nt: TGTGCCATCATGAAGACAGGGGGTTCCTACGAGCAGTACTTC; CDR3aa: CAIMKTGGSYEQYF
abundance: once; d_gene: NA; v_gene: TRBV11-2; j_gene: TRBJ1-3; CDR3nt: TGTGCCAGCAGGAGGTGGGGGCGCACGGCCTCTGGAAACACCATATATTTT; CDR3aa: CASRRWGRTASGNTIYF
abundance: few; d_gene: TRBD1; v_gene: TRBV12-3/TRBV12-4; j_gene: TRBJ1-2; CDR3nt: TGTGCCAGCAGGATGCAGGGGGTAGGCGGCTACACCTTC; CDR3aa: CASRMQGVGGYTF
abundance: NA; d_gene: NA; v_gene: TRBV6-5; j_gene: TRBJ2-2; CDR3nt: TGTGCCACCTCGGGGTTAGACTTGTTCGAGCTGTTTTTT; CDR3aa: CATSGLDLFELFF
abundance: NA; d_gene: TRBD1; v_gene: TRBV24-1; j_gene: TRBJ1-4; CDR3nt: TGTGCCACCAGTGATTGCCGGACAGGGGGCTTTCGGGAAAAACTGTTTTTT; CDR3aa: CATSDCRTGGFREKLFF
abundance: few; d_gene: TRBD1; v_gene: TRBV5-4; j_gene: TRBJ2-7; CDR3nt: TGTGCCAGCAGCTCACCCGGGACAGGGGGCGTCGAGCAGTACTTC; CDR3aa: CASSSPGTGGVEQYF
abundance: NA; d_gene: NA; v_gene: TRBV6-6; j_gene: TRBJ1-1; CDR3nt: TGTGCCAGCAGTTACTCGAATCCCAGGGGTAACACTGAAGCTTTCTTT; CDR3aa: CASSYSNPRGNTEAFF
abundance: NA; d_gene: NA; v_gene: TRBV19; j_gene: TRBJ2-3; CDR3nt: TGTGCCAGTACCTCAGGTCCAGGGACAGATACGCAGTATTTT; CDR3aa: CASTSGPGTDTQYF
abundance: NA; d_gene: NA; v_gene: TRBV7-9; j_gene: TRBJ1-6; CDR3nt: TGTGCCAGCAGCTTAGGTACGACAGCCGTTAATTCACCCCTCCACTTT; CDR3aa: CASSLGTTAVNSPLHF
abundance: NA; d_gene: NA; v_gene: TRBV19; j_gene: TRBJ1-1; CDR3nt: TGTGCCAGTAGGGTCCAGGCGGGAATGAACACTGAAGCTTTCTTT; CDR3aa: CASRVQAGMNTEAFF
abundance: NA; d_gene: TRBD1; v_gene: TRBV27; j_gene: TRBJ2-7; CDR3nt: TGTGCCAGCAGTTTATCGGACAGGGATGGGGAGCAGTACTTC; CDR3aa: CASSLSDRDGEQYF
abundance: NA; d_gene: TRBD2; v_gene: TRBV5-4; j_gene: TRBJ2-1; CDR3nt: TGTGCCAGCAGCTTGGAGACTAGCGGGTATAACAATGAGCAGTTCTTC; CDR3aa: CASSLETSGYNNEQFF
abundance: NA; d_gene: NA; v_gene: TRBV7-3; j_gene: TRBJ1-4; CDR3nt: TGTGCCAGCAGCTTAGGGAGAAATGAAAAACTGTTTTTT; CDR3aa: CASSLGRNEKLFF
abundance: NA; d_gene: NA; v_gene: TRBV7-2; j_gene: TRBJ1-2; CDR3nt: TGTGCCAGCAGCTTAGCCGAGTTTACAGGGCTTTATGGCTACACCTTC; CDR3aa: CASSLAEFTGLYGYTF
abundance: NA; d_gene: NA; v_gene: TRBV27; j_gene: TRBJ1-4; CDR3nt: TGTGCCAGCAGCCCGGGAGGGGAAAAACTGTTTTTT; CDR3aa: CASSPGGEKLFF
abundance: NA; d_gene: TRBD2; v_gene: TRBV5-8; j_gene: TRBJ2-5; CDR3nt: TGTGCCAGCAGCCGCCCGCCGGGGACTAGCGGGAGTCAGACCCAGTACTTC; CDR3aa: CASSRPPGTSGSQTQYF
abundance: NA; d_gene: TRBD2; v_gene: TRBV7-2; j_gene: TRBJ2-2; CDR3nt: TGTGCCAGCAGCTTAAACCCTAGCGGTATATCCGGGGAGCTGTTTTTT; CDR3aa: CASSLNPSGISGELFF
abundance: NA; d_gene: TRBD2; v_gene: TRBV4-2; j_gene: TRBJ2-3; CDR3nt: TGTGCCAGCAGCCAAGAACCTAGCGGAACGGGGCAGTATTTT; CDR3aa: CASSQEPSGTGQYF
abundance: NA; d_gene: TRBD2; v_gene: TRBV18; j_gene: TRBJ2-1; CDR3nt: TGTGCCAGCTCAGAACGCCGGGTAGCGGGGTACAATGAGCAGTTCTTC; CDR3aa: CASSERRVAGYNEQFF
abundance: once; d_gene: NA; v_gene: TRBV19; j_gene: TRBJ1-4; CDR3nt: TGTGCCAGTAGAAGCGGCTCCTATGCAACTAATGAAAAACTGTTTTTT; CDR3aa: CASRSGSYATNEKLFF
abundance: NA; d_gene: TRBD1; v_gene: TRBV6-5; j_gene: TRBJ1-2; CDR3nt: TGTGCCAGCAGTTACGGAGGGACAGGCTATGGCTACACCTTC; CDR3aa: CASSYGGTGYGYTF
abundance: NA; d_gene: TRBD1; v_gene: TRBV28; j_gene: TRBJ1-6; CDR3nt: TGTGCCAGCAGCTCACGGCCGGGACAGCTGAATTCACCCCTCCACTTT; CDR3aa: CASSSRPGQLNSPLHF
abundance: once; d_gene: NA; v_gene: TRBV19; j_gene: TRBJ1-5; CDR3nt: TGTGCCAGTATGAGTCGCTCAGGGAATCAGCCCCAGCATTTT; CDR3aa: CASMSRSGNQPQHF
abundance: NA; d_gene: TRBD2; v_gene: TRBV6-2/TRBV6-3; j_gene: TRBJ2-3; CDR3nt: TGTGCCAGCAGCTCGCCCCGCGGGGGACCAGATACGCAGTATTTT; CDR3aa: CASSSPRGGPDTQYF
abundance: NA; d_gene: NA; v_gene: TRBV5-1; j_gene: TRBJ2-7; CDR3nt: TGCGCCAGCAGCTTGTCCCCAGGCTCCTACGAGCAGTACTTC; CDR3aa: CASSLSPGSYEQYF
abundance: NA; d_gene: TRBD2; v_gene: TRBV2; j_gene: TRBJ2-3; CDR3nt: TGTGCCAGCAGTCTACGCACTGGGACTAGACCAGATACGCAGTATTTT; CDR3aa: CASSLRTGTRPDTQYF
abundance: NA; d_gene: NA; v_gene: TRBV16; j_gene: TRBJ1-2; CDR3nt: TGTGCCAGCAGCCCAAATCGAATTACATCCTCCAACTATGGCTACACCTTC; CDR3aa: CASSPNRITSSNYGYTF
abundance: NA; d_gene: NA; v_gene: TRBV7-6; j_gene: TRBJ1-3; CDR3nt: TGTGCCAGCAGCTTCAAACCGCGGGACGCCCTTTCTGGAAACACCATATATTTT; CDR3aa: CASSFKPRDALSGNTIYF
abundance: NA; d_gene: NA; v_gene: TRBV19; j_gene: TRBJ1-1; CDR3nt: TGTGCCAGTAGGCCGGGCGGGCACACTGAAGCTTTCTTT; CDR3aa: CASRPGGHTEAFF
abundance: NA; d_gene: TRBD1; v_gene: TRBV4-1; j_gene: TRBJ1-4; CDR3nt: TGCGCCGGGGGGACAGGGAGGGGGAATGAAAAACTGTTTTTT; CDR3aa: CAGGTGRGNEKLFF
abundance: NA; d_gene: NA; v_gene: TRBV20-1; j_gene: TRBJ2-7; CDR3nt: TGCAGTGCTAGTTTGGGGCAAGGCTACGAGCAGTACTTC; CDR3aa: CSASLGQGYEQYF
abundance: NA; d_gene: TRBD2; v_gene: TRBV5-1; j_gene: TRBJ2-3; CDR3nt: TGCGCCAGCAGCCTCCTAGCGGCGGGCACAGATACGCAGTATTTT; CDR3aa: CASSLLAAGTDTQYF
abundance: NA; d_gene: TRBD1; v_gene: TRBV5-1; j_gene: TRBJ2-1; CDR3nt: TGCGCCAGCAGCTTGGGGACAGGGTTAGGACCTTTGAATGAGCAGTTCTTC; CDR3aa: CASSLGTGLGPLNEQFF
abundance: NA; d_gene: NA; v_gene: TRBV7-9; j_gene: TRBJ2-7; CDR3nt: TGTGCCAGCAGCTTAGGGGGTCAGGGCAGGGTGTACTTC; CDR3aa: CASSLGGQGRVYF
abundance: NA; d_gene: TRBD2; v_gene: TRBV7-9; j_gene: TRBJ2-5; CDR3nt: TGTGCCAGCAGGGGACTAGCGGGAGCCGAGACCCAGTACTTC; CDR3aa: CASRGLAGAETQYF
abundance: NA; d_gene: NA; v_gene: TRBV5-1; j_gene: TRBJ2-5; CDR3nt: TGCGCCAGCAGCCAGGGGGGAGGAGAGACCCAGTACTTC; CDR3aa: CASSQGGGETQYF
abundance: NA; d_gene: NA; v_gene: TRBV2; j_gene: TRBJ2-3; CDR3nt: TGTGCCAGCAGGCCCCTCGCGGGACTCAGCACAGATACGCAGTATTTT; CDR3aa: CASRPLAGLSTDTQYF
abundance: few; d_gene: NA; v_gene: TRBV19; j_gene: TRBJ1-1; CDR3nt: TGTGCCAGTAGTACCTGGCTGGTGAACACTGAAGCTTTCTTT; CDR3aa: CASSTWLVNTEAFF
abundance: NA; d_gene: TRBD1; v_gene: TRBV5-5; j_gene: TRBJ1-3; CDR3nt: TGTGCCAGCAGAAGGGCAGGGGACAGCTCTGGAAACACCATATATTTT; CDR3aa: CASRRAGDSSGNTIYF
abundance: NA; d_gene: TRBD1; v_gene: TRBV7-6; j_gene: TRBJ1-4; CDR3nt: TGTGCCAGCAGCGTGAGACAGGGGGGGGATGAAAAACTGTTTTTT; CDR3aa: CASSVRQGGDEKLFF
abundance: NA; d_gene: NA; v_gene: TRBV2; j_gene: TRBJ2-2; CDR3nt: TGTGCCAGCAGTGACGAGGACACCGGGGAGCTGTTTTTT; CDR3aa: CASSDEDTGELFF
abundance: NA; d_gene: TRBD1; v_gene: TRBV4-1; j_gene: TRBJ2-7; CDR3nt: TGCGCCAGCAGCCGAGAACAGGGACAGGGGGCATACGAGCAGTACTTC; CDR3aa: CASSREQGQGAYEQYF
abundance: NA; d_gene: NA; v_gene: TRBV7-3; j_gene: TRBJ2-1; CDR3nt: TGTGCCAGCAGCTTATTAGGTTTGGGTAGCGGCTACAATGAGCAGTTCTTC; CDR3aa: CASSLLGLGSGYNEQFF
abundance: once; d_gene: TRBD2; v_gene: TRBV5-4; j_gene: TRBJ2-1; CDR3nt: TGTGCCAGCAGCTCCCCCAGCGGGAGCTACAATGAGCAGTTCTTC; CDR3aa: CASSSPSGSYNEQFF
abundance: NA; d_gene: NA; v_gene: TRBV27; j_gene: TRBJ2-7; CDR3nt: TGTGCCAGCAGTTGGAACCAGGGTTCGAGCTCCTACGAGCAGTACTTC; CDR3aa: CASSWNQGSSSYEQYF
abundance: NA; d_gene: NA; v_gene: TRBV24-1; j_gene: TRBJ2-2; CDR3nt: TGTGCCACCATGAATCGGGCCGGGGAGCTGTTTTTT; CDR3aa: CATMNRAGELFF
abundance: NA; d_gene: TRBD1; v_gene: TRBV7-8; j_gene: TRBJ2-1; CDR3nt: TGTGCCAGCAGCTTAGCCAGGACAGGGAAGCATGAGCAGTTCTTC; CDR3aa: CASSLARTGKHEQFF
abundance: NA; d_gene: NA; v_gene: TRBV20-1; j_gene: TRBJ1-2; CDR3nt: TGCAGTGCTAGTCTGCGGGGGGCGGGAGGCTACACCTTC; CDR3aa: CSASLRGAGGYTF
abundance: NA; d_gene: NA; v_gene: TRBV5-5; j_gene: TRBJ1-2; CDR3nt: TGTGCCAGCAGCGGGCAGGCTGCCCCTGCGGGGGGCTACACCTTC; CDR3aa: CASSGQAAPAGGYTF
abundance: NA; d_gene: TRBD2; v_gene: TRBV10-3; j_gene: TRBJ2-5; CDR3nt: TGTGCCATCGGGGCGGGGGGGACCCAGTACTTC; CDR3aa: CAIGAGGTQYF
abundance: NA; d_gene: NA; v_gene: TRBV7-3; j_gene: TRBJ2-5; CDR3nt: TGTGCCAGCAGCCCCCGGGGTAGCGTGCGAGAGACCCAGTACTTC; CDR3aa: CASSPRGSVRETQYF
abundance: NA; d_gene: NA; v_gene: TRBV5-4; j_gene: TRBJ2-5; CDR3nt: TGTGCCAGCAGCTACTCGGAGACCCAGTACTTC; CDR3aa: CASSYSETQYF
abundance: NA; d_gene: NA; v_gene: TRBV5-1; j_gene: TRBJ1-2; CDR3nt: TGCGCCAGCAGGGAACAGGGTAACCTCTATGGCTACACCTTC; CDR3aa: CASREQGNLYGYTF